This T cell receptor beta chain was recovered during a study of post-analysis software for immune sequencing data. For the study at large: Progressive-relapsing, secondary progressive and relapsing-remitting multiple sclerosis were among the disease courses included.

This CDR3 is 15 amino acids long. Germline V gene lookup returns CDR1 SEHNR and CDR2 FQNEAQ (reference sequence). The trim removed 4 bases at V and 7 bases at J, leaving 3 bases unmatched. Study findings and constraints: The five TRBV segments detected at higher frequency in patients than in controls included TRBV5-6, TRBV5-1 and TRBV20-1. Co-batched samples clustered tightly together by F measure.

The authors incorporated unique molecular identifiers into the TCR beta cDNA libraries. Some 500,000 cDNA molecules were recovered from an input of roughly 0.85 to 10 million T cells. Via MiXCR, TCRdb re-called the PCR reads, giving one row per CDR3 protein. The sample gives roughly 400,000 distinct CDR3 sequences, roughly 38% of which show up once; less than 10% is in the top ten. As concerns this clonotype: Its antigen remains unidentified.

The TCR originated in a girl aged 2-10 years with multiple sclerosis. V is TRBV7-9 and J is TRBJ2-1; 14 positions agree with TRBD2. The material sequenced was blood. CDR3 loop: CASSSRTSGRNEQFF. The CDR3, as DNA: TGTGCCAGCAGCTCGAGGACTAGCGGGAGGAATGAGCAGTTCTTC.